This T cell receptor beta chain was documented in a study of T cell changes during pregnancy in multiple sclerosis. Libraries were prepared by immunoSEQ multiplex PCR; TCRdb keeps only in-frame clonotypes and omits some of them. Among approximately 70,000 clones listed, 80% to 95% were seen once. The germline V gene has CDR1 GTSNPN and CDR2 SVGIG (reference sequence). V was pared by 2 bases and J by 1 base, with 6 bases of the junction left unmatched. The CDR3 runs to 16 residues. The sequence derives from a female donor with multiple sclerosis, enrolled in a pregnancy study. The starting material was peripheral blood, obtained in the first trimester of pregnancy. The chain couples TRBV30 to TRBJ2-3; the match to TRBD2 covers 10 bases. The CDR3: CAWSLASGSGTDTQYF. In DNA, the CDR3 is TGTGCCTGGAGTTTAGCTAGCGGGAGTGGCACAGATACGCAGTATTTT.